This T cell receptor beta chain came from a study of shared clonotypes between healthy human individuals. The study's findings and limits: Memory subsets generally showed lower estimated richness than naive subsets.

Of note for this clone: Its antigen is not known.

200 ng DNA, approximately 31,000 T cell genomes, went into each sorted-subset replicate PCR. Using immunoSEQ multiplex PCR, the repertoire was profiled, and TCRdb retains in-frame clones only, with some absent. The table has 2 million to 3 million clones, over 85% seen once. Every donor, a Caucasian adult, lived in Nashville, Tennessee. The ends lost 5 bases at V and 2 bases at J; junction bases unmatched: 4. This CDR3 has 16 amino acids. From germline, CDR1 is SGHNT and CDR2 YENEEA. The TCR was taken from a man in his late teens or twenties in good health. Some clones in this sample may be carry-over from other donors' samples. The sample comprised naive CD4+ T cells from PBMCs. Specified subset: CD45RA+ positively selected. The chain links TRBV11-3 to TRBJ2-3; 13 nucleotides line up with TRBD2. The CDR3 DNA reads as TGTGCCAGCAGCAGAGGACTAGCGGGAGCCACAGATACGCAGTATTTT. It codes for CASSRGLAGATDTQYF.